These 14 T cell receptor beta chains were all obtained from the same sample, sequenced in a study of neurological immune-mediated disorders. Time point here: longitudinal time-point 1 (baseline). Using its own MiXCR run on the 5' RACE reads, TCRdb lists one record per CDR3 protein. The sample yields over 55,000 distinct CDR3 sequences, around 10% seen once. Sample: PBMCs. The receptor source for this set is a male donor with HTLV-1-associated myelopathy (HAM/TSP).

This clonotype was recorded many times. The chain employs TRBV28 and TRBJ2-5; TRBD2 matches at 12 bases. CDR1 MDHEN and CDR2 SYDVKM come from the germline V gene. CDR3 length: 19 residues. V was clipped by 5 bases and J by 3 bases; unmatched bases: 16. The CDR3 spells CASSLPPHTGLAGKETQYF. CDR3 in DNA: TGTGCCAGCAGTCTACCGCCGCACACAGGACTAGCGGGGAAAGAGACCCAGTACTTC.

This clonotype was recorded at least ten times. V gene TRBV24-1 combines with J gene TRBJ2-3; TRBD1 aligns across 12 bases. CDR3 size: 16 residues. Losses at the gene ends were 7 bases for V and 1 base for J; bases not matched to a gene: 5. Germline V gene sequence: CDR1 KGHDR, CDR2 SFDVKD. CDR3 DNA: TGTGCCACCAGGGGGACAGGGGGCTGGGGCACAGATACGCAGTATTTT. Protein: CATRGTGGWGTDTQYF.

About this clonotype: This clone may be a read error of a much larger clone one base away. A read error is likely, as this CDR3 ends without the conserved phenylalanine or tryptophan. The chain carries TRBV27 and TRBJ2-7; tentatively, D is TRBD1 (6 bases). The CDR3 consists of 14 residues. V was shortened by 5 bases and J by 4 bases, with 15 bases between the two germline ends. CDR1 and CDR2 from the germline V gene are MNHEY and SMNVEV (reference sequence). For the CDR3, the DNA is TGTGCCAGCAGTATAGGACAGAGAATGTACGAGCAGTACTTA. As protein: CASSIGQRMYEQYL.

This clonotype was seen at least ten times. This chain joins TRBV10-3 and TRBJ2-6; TRBD1 aligns across 9 bases. Germline CDR1 is ENHRY and CDR2 is SYGVKD. V trimming: 2 bases; J trimming: 0 bases; junction bases outside the gene matches: 8. This CDR3 spans 19 amino acids. This CDR3 is CAISEPGQGVGSGANVLTF. The CDR3 nucleotides are TGTGCCATCAGTGAGCCGGGACAGGGAGTCGGCTCTGGGGCCAACGTCCTGACTTTC.

The sample holds many counts of this clonotype. The V call is TRBV21-1, the J call TRBJ2-7; no check of the table's D call, TRBD2, against the DNA was made. TRBV21-1 counts as a pseudogene. The CDR3 extends over 19 amino acids. In DNA, the CDR3 is TGTGCCAGCAGCCGAACGGCTAGCGGGGGGCCCCCTCGACTCTACGAGCAGTACTTC. This codes for CASSRTASGGPPRLYEQYF.

This clonotype was seen at least ten times. The chain links TRBV6-5 to TRBJ1-2, with TRBD1 as a possible D gene (5 bases). The V end was cut by 8 bases, the J end by 3 bases, with 16 bases between. The CDR3 loop spans 14 amino acids. Germline V CDR1 and CDR2: MNHEY, SVGAGI. CDR3 protein: CASWGGGKDYGYTF. In DNA form, the CDR3 reads TGTGCCAGCTGGGGTGGGGGAAAGGACTATGGCTACACCTTC.

The chain carries TRBV5-1 and TRBJ2-2; D call uncertain. The CDR3 covers 12 residues. CDR1 SGHRS and CDR2 YFSETQ come from the germline V gene. V shed 2 bases and J shed 10 bases, with 9 bases lying between them. The CDR3 DNA reads TGCGCCAGCAGCTTTAATATCGCGGAGCTGTTTTTT. Protein sequence: CASSFNIAELFF.

In its sample, this clonotype was seen many times. This chain connects TRBV6-5 to TRBJ2-1; TRBD2 is a possible D gene (5 bases). This CDR3 comprises 15 residues. Germline V gives CDR1 MNHEY, CDR2 SVGAGI. Trimming removed 0 bases from V and 5 bases from J, with 11 bases in between. CDR3 sequence: CASSYSGLANNEQFF. The CDR3 DNA follows: TGTGCCAGCAGTTACTCGGGCCTAGCAAACAATGAGCAGTTCTTC.

This clonotype was seen ten or more times. This chain connects TRBV18 to TRBJ1-1, with D possibly TRBD1 on 6 matching bases. Germline values: CDR1 KGHSH, CDR2 LQKENI. V lost 3 bases and J 4 bases, leaving 12 bases between the germline ends. The length of the CDR3 is 14 residues. The CDR3 DNA reads as TGTGCCAGCTCACCGGACAGTCGGAGCACTGAAGCTTTCTTT. This translates into CASSPDSRSTEAFF.

This clonotype was recorded at least ten times. The chain joins TRBV7-9 to TRBJ2-7, with D maybe TRBD2 (7 bases). Deletions cut 4 bases from V and 5 bases from J, with 15 bases between. The CDR3 contains 14 residues. The germline CDR1 and CDR2 sequences are SEHNR and FQNEAQ (reference sequence). The CDR3: CASSSGGGEDEQYF. Here the CDR3 DNA reads TGTGCCAGCAGCTCGGGCGGGGGCGAGGACGAGCAGTACTTC.

This clonotype has a count of ten or more. The J gene is TRBJ1-6, the V gene TRBV20-1, with D tentatively TRBD1 (5 bases). There are 16 residues in the CDR3. V shed 3 bases and J shed 5 bases, with 17 bases lying between them. Germline V gene lookup returns CDR1 DFQATT and CDR2 SNEGSKA (reference sequence). CDR3 sequence (DNA): TGCAGTGCTAGTAGGGGAGGGCAGGGCAATAATTCACCCCTCCACTTT. Protein product: CSASRGGQGNNSPLHF.

This clonotype was counted ten times or more. The chain links TRBV6-5 to TRBJ2-7; D perhaps matches TRBD1 (6 bases). The CDR3 runs 18 residues. Germline values: CDR1 MNHEY, CDR2 SVGAGI. Between the trimmed V and J ends, which lost 0 bases and 1 base, there was a span of 19 bases. CDR3 DNA sequence: TGTGCCAGCAGTTACTCGCCAGGAACGGGACAACAGTCCTACGAGCAGTACTTC. It encodes CASSYSPGTGQQSYEQYF.

As for this clonotype: The junction does not match germline at one end; this may be a read error. The chain couples TRBV20-1 to TRBJ2-2; D is unclear. Germline lookup yields CDR1 DFQATT and CDR2 SNEGSKA (reference sequence). The CDR3 has 14 residues. The CDR3 spells CGARDPMRTGELFF. CDR3 coding DNA: TGCGGTGCTAGAGACCCAATGCGCACCGGGGAGCTGTTTTTT.

The CDR3 bases are TGTGCCAGCAGCTTGTCTGTGACAAATGAAAAACTGTTTTTT. Encoded protein: CASSLSVTNEKLFF. This chain links TRBV5-5 with TRBJ1-4; D is unresolved. CDR1 is SGHKS, CDR2 YYEKEE, per germline (reference sequence). Trimming removed 1 base at V and 5 bases at J, with 9 bases between. This CDR3 has 14 amino acids. Combining the CDR3 with reference TRBV5-5 and TRBJ1-4 gives the whole variable domain DAGVTQSPTHLIKTRGQQVTLRCSPISGHKSVSWYQQVLGQGPQFIFQYYEKEERGRGNFPDRFSARQFPNYSSELNVNALLLGDSALYLCASSLSVTNEKLFFGSGTQLSVL.